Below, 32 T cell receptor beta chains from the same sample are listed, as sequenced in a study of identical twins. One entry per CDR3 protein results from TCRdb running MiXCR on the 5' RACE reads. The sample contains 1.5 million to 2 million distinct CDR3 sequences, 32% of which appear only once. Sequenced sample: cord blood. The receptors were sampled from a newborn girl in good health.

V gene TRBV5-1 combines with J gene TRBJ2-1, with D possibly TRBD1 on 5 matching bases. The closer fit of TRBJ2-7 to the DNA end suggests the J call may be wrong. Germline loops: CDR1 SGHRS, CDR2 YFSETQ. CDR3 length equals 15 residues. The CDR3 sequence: CASSPTEVSYNEQYF. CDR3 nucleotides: TGCGCCAGCAGCCCGACAGAGGTTTCCTACAATGAGCAGTACTTC.

The CDR3 loop reads CASSYSLHSPGANVLTF. CDR3 DNA: TGTGCCAGCAGTTACTCGTTACACAGCCCTGGGGCCAACGTCCTGACTTTC. The rearrangement uses TRBV6-2 or TRBV6-3 and TRBJ2-6; no clear D gene. CDR3 size: 17 residues. CDR1 and CDR2 from the germline V gene are MNHEY and SVGEGT. V lost 0 bases and J lost 2, with 11 bases in between.

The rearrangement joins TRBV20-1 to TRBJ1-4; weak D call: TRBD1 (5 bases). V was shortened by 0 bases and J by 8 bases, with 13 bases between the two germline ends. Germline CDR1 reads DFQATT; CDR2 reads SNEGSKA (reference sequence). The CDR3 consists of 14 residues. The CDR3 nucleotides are TGCAGTGCTAGAGATCTCTCGGGGGGGGAAAAACTGTTTTTT. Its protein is CSARDLSGGEKLFF.

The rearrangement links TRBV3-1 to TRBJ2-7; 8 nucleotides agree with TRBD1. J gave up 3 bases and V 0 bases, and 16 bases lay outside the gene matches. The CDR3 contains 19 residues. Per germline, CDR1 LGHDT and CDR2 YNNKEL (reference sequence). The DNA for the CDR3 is TGTGCCAGCAGCCAAGAAGGAAGGACAGGGCATAACCTACTCTACGAGCAGTACTTC. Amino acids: CASSQEGRTGHNLLYEQYF.

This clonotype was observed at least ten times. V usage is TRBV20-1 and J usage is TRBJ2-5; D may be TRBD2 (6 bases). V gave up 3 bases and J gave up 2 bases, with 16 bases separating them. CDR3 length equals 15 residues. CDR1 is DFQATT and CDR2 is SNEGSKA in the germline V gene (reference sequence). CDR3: CSARKPRDSQETQYF. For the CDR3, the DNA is TGCAGTGCTAGGAAACCACGGGACTCGCAAGAGACCCAGTACTTC.

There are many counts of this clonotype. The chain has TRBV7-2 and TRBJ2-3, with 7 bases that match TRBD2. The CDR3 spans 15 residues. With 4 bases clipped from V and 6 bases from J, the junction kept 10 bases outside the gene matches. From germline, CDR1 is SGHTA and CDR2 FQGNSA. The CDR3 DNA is TGTGCCAGCAGCTCTTCGGGAGGTCCGGGTGATACGCAGTATTTT. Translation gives CASSSSGGPGDTQYF.

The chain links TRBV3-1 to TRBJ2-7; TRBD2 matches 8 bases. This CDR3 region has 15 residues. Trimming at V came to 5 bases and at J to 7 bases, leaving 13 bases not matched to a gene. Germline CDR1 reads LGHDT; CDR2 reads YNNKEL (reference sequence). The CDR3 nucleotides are TGTGCCAGCAGCAAGGAGGGACTAGATTGCCATGAGCAGTACTTC. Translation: CASSKEGLDCHEQYF.

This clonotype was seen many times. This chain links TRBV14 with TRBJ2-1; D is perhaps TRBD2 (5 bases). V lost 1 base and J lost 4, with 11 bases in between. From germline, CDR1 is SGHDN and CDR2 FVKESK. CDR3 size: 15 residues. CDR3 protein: CASSQGRGAYNEQFF. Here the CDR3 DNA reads TGTGCCAGCAGCCAAGGCCGGGGAGCATACAATGAGCAGTTCTTC. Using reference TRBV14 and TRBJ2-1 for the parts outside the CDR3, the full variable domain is EAGVTQFPSHSVIEKGQTVTLRCDPISGHDNLYWYRRVMGKEIKFLLHFVKESKQDESGMPNNRFLAERTGGTYSTLKVQPAELEDSGVYFCASSQGRGAYNEQFFGPGTRLTVL.

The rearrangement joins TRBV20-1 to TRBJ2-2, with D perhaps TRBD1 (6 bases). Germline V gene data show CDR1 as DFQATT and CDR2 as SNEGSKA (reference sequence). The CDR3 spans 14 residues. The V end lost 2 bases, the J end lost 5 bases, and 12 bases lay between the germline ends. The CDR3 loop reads CSARSGTTTGELFF. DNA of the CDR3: TGCAGTGCTAGATCCGGGACAACGACCGGGGAGCTGTTTTTT.

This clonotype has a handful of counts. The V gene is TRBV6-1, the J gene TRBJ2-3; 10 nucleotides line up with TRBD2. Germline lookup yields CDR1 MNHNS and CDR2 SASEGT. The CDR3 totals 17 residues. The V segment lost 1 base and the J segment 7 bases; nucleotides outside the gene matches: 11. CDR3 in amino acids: CASSEVGSGRAVYTQYF. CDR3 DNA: TGTGCCAGCAGTGAAGTTGGGAGCGGGAGGGCCGTATATACGCAGTATTTT.

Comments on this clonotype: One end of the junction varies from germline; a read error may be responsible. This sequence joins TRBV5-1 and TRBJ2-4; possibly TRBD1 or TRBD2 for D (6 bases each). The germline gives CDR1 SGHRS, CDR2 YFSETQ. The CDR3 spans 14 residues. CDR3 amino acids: CASSLVGGSNIRYF. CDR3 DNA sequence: TGCGCCAGCAGCTTGGTAGGGGGGAGCAACATTCGGTACTTC.

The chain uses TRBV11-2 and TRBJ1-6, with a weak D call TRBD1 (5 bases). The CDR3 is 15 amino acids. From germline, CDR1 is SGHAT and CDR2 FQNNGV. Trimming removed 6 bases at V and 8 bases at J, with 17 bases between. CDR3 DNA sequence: TGTGCCAGCAGTGACGTCGAGGGGCTCGATTCACCCCTCCACTTT. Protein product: CASSDVEGLDSPLHF.

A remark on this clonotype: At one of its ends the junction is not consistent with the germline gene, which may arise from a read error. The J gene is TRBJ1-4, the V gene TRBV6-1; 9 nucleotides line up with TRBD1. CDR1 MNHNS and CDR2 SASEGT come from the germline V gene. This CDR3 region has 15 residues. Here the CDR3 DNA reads TGCGCCAGCAAGGACAGGGGACGGGATGGTGAAAAACTGTTTTTT. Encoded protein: CASKDRGRDGEKLFF.

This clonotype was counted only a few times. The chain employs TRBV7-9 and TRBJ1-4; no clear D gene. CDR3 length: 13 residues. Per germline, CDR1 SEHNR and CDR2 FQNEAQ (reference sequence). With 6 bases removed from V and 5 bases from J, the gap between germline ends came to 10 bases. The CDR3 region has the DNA TGTGCCAGCAGTTTTACACCGAATGAAAAACTGTTTTTT. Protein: CASSFTPNEKLFF.

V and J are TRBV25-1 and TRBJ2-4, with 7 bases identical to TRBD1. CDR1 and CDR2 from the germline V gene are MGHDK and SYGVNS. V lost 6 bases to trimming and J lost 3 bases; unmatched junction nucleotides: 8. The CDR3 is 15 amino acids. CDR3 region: CASSPWTGDKNIQYF. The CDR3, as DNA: TGTGCCAGCAGCCCCTGGACAGGCGACAAAAACATTCAGTACTTC.

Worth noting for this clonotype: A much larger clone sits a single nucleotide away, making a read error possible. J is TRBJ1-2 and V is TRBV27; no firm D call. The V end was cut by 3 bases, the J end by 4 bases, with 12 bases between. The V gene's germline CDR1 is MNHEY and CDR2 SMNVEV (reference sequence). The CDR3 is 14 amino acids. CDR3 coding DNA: TGTGCCAGCAGTTTCTCTCACAGAAGCTATGGCTACACCTTC. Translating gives CASSFSHRSYGYTF.

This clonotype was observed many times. CDR3 nucleotides: TGTGCCAGCAGTTATGGGGGGATTCAAGAGACCCAGTACTTC. This codes for CASSYGGIQETQYF. V usage is TRBV6-5 and J usage is TRBJ2-5; the D gene is possibly TRBD2 (6 bases). The length of the CDR3 is 14 residues. CDR1 is MNHEY and CDR2 is SVGAGI in the germline V gene. Trimming took 3 bases from V and 2 from J, leaving 10 bases between them.

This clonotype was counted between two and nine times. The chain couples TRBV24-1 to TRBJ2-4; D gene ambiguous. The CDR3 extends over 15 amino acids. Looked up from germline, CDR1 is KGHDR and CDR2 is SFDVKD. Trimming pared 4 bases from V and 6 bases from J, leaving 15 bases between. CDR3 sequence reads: CATSDSQTLRNIQYF. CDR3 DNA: TGTGCCACCAGTGACTCCCAGACCCTGAGAAACATTCAGTACTTC.

CDR3 loop: CAISDGFSSGANVLTF. In nucleotides, the CDR3 is TGTGCCATCAGTGATGGGTTCAGCTCTGGGGCCAACGTCCTGACTTTC. This chain connects TRBV10-3 to TRBJ2-6; D remains ambiguous. V was clipped by 3 bases and J by 0 bases, with 9 bases between them. CDR1 is ENHRY and CDR2 is SYGVKD in the germline V gene. There are 16 residues in the CDR3.

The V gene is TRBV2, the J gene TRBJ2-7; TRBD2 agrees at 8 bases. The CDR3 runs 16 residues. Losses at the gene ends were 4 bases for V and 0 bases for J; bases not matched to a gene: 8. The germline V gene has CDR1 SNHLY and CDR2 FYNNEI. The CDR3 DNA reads TGTGCCAGCAGTGTTCGTGAGCGGGGGCTCTCCTACGAGCAGTACTTC. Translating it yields CASSVRERGLSYEQYF.

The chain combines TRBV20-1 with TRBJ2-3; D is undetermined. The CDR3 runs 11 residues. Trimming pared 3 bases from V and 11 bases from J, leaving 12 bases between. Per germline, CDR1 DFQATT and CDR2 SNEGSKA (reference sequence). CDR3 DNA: TGCAGTGCTAGTCACGTTTCATGGCAGTATTTT. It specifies CSASHVSWQYF.

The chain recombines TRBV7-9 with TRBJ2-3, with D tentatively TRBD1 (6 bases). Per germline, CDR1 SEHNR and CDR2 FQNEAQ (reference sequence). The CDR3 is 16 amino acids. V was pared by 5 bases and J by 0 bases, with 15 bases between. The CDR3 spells CASSLQGSHSTDTQYF. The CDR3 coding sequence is TGTGCCAGCAGCCTACAGGGCTCTCATAGCACAGATACGCAGTATTTT. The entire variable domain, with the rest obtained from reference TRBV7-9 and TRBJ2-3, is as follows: DTGVSQNPRHKITKRGQNVTFRCDPISEHNRLYWYRQTLGQGPEFLTYFQNEAQLEKSRLLSDRFSAERPKGSFSTLEIQRTEQGDSAMYLCASSLQGSHSTDTQYFGPGTRLTVL.

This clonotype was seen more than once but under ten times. The CDR3 loop is CASSTTSGGQETQYF. Here the CDR3 DNA reads TGCGCCAGCAGTACCACTAGCGGGGGTCAAGAGACCCAGTACTTC. This chain joins TRBV5-1 and TRBJ2-5; 11 nucleotides align to TRBD2. CDR1 SGHRS and CDR2 YFSETQ come from the germline V gene. Trimming removed 5 bases from V and 2 bases from J; junction bases left unmatched: 5. This CDR3 is built from 15 residues.

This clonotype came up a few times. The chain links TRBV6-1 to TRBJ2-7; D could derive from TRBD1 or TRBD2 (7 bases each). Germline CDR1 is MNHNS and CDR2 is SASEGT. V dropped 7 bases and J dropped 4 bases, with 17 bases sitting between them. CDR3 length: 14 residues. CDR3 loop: CASKSTGRGYEQYF. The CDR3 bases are TGTGCCAGCAAGTCGACAGGGAGGGGGTACGAGCAGTACTTC.

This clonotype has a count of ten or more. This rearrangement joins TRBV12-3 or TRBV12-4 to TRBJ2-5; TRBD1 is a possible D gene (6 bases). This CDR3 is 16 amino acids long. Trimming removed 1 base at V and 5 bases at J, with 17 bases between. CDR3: CASSLGVEWTVETQYF. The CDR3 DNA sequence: TGTGCCAGCAGTTTAGGGGTAGAATGGACAGTGGAGACCCAGTACTTC.

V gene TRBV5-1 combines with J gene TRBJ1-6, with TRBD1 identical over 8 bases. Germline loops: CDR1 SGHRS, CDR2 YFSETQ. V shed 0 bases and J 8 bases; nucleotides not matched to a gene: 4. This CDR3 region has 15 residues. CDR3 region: CASSLGPGGDSPLHF. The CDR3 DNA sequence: TGCGCCAGCAGCTTGGGACCAGGGGGCGATTCACCCCTCCACTTT.

CDR3 in amino acids: CASSEQGGTYEQYF. DNA of the CDR3: TGTGCCAGCAGTGAACAGGGAGGCACCTACGAGCAGTACTTC. The V gene is TRBV2, the J gene TRBJ2-7; possibly TRBD2 for D (6 bases). The CDR3 length is 14 residues. V lost 2 bases to trimming and J lost 2 bases, with 10 bases between them. Germline values: CDR1 SNHLY, CDR2 FYNNEI.

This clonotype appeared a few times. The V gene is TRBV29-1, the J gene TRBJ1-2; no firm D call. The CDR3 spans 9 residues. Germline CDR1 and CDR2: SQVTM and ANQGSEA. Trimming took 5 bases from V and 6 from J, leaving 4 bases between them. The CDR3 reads CSVIDGYTF. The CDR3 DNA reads TGCAGCGTTATTGATGGCTACACCTTC.

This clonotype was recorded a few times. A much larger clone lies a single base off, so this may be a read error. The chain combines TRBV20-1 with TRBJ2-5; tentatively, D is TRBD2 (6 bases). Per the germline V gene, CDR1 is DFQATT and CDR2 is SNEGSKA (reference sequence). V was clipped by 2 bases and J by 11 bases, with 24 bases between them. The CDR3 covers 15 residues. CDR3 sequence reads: CSARPGTQRYNEQYF. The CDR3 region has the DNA TGCAGTGCTAGACCCGGGACTCAAAGATACAATGAGCAGTACTTC.

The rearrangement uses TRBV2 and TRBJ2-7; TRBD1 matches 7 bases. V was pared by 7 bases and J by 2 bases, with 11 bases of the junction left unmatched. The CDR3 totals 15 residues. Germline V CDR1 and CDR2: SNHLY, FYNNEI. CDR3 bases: TGTGCCAGCATCCGTAGGGGGCAGGGGGCCTACGAGCAGTACTTC. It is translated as CASIRRGQGAYEQYF.

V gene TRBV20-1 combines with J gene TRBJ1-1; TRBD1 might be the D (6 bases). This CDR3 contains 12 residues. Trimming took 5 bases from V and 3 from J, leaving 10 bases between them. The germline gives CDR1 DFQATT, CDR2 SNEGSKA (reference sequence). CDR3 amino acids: CSADDRYTEAFF. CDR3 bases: TGCAGTGCTGACGACAGGTACACTGAAGCTTTCTTT.

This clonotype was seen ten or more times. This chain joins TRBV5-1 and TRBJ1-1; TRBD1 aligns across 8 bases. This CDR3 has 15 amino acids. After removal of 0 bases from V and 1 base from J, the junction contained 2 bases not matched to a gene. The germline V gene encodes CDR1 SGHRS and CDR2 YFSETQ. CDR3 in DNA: TGCGCCAGCAGCTTGGTGGACAGGGAGAACACTGAAGCTTTCTTT. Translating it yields CASSLVDRENTEAFF.